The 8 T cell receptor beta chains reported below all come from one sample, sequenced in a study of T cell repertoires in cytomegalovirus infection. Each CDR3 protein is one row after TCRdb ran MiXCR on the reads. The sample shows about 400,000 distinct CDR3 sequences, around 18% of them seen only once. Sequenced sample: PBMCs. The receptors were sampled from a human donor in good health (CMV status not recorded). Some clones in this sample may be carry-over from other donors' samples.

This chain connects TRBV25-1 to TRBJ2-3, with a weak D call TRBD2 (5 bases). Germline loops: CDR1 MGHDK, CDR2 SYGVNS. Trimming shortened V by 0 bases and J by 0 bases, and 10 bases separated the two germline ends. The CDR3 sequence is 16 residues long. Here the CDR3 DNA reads TGTGCCAGCAGTGAATATGGGAGAACTAGCACAGATACGCAGTATTTT. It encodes CASSEYGRTSTDTQYF.

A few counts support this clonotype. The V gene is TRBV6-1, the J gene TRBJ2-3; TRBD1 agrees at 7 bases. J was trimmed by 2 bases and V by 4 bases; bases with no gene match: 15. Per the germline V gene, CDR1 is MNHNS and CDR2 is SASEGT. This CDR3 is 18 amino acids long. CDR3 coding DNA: TGTGCCAGCAGTGCGACTAAGACCACAGGGGACCCCACAGATACGCAGTATTTT. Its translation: CASSATKTTGDPTDTQYF.

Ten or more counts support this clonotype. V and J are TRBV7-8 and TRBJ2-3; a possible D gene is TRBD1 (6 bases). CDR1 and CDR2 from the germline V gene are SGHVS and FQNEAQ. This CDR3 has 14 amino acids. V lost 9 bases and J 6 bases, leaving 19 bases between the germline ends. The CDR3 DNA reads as TGTGCCAGTACCAGAACAACGGGACATGATACGCAGTATTTT. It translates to CASTRTTGHDTQYF.

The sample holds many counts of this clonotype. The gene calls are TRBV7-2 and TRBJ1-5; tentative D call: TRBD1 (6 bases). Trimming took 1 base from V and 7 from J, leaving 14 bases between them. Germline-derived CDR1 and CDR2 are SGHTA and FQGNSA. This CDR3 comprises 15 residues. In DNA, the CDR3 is TGTGCCAGCAGCTTAGAGGGGGGAAGGGGGCAGCCCCAGCATTTT. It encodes CASSLEGGRGQPQHF.

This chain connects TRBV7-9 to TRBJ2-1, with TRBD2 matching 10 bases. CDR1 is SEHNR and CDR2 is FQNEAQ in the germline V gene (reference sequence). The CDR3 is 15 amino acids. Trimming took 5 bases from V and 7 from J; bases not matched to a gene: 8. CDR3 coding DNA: TGTGCCAGCAGCCCCCCAAGCGGGGGGGCGAATGAGCAGTTCTTC. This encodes CASSPPSGGANEQFF.

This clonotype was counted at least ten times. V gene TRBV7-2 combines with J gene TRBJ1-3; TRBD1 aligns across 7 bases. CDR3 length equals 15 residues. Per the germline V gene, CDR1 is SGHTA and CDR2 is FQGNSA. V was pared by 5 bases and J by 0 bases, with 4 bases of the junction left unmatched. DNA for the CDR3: TGTGCCAGCAGCGTACAGGGGTACTCTGGAAACACCATATATTTT. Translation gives CASSVQGYSGNTIYF.

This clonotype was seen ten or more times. The CDR3 loop is CASSQIAVYSYEQYF. The CDR3 nucleotides read TGTGCCAGCAGCCAAATAGCGGTCTACTCCTACGAGCAGTACTTC. The chain has TRBV7-2 and TRBJ2-7, with D tentatively TRBD2 (6 bases). CDR3 size: 15 residues. The germline CDR1 and CDR2 sequences are SGHTA and FQGNSA. V lost 5 bases to trimming and J lost 0 bases, with 14 bases between them.

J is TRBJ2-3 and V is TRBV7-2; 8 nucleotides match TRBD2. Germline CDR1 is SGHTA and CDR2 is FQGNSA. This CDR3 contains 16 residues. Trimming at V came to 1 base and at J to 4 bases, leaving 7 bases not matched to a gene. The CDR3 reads CASSLGRGGRADTQYF. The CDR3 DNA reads TGTGCCAGCAGCTTAGGACGGGGGGGCCGGGCAGATACGCAGTATTTT.